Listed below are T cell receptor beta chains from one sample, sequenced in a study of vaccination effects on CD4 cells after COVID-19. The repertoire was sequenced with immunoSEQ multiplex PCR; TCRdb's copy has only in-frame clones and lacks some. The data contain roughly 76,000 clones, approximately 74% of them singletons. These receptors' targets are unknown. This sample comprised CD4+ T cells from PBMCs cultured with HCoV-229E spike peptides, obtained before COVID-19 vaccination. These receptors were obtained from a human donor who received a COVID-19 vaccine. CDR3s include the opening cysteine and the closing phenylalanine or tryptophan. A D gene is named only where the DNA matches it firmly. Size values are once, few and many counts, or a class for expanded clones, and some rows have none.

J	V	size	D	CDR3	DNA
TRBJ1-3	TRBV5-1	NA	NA	CASSLAVRPGSGNTIYF	TGCGCCAGCAGCTTGGCGGTCCGACCTGGCTCTGGAAACACCATATATTTT
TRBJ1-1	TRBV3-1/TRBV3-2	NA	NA	CASSPSTLSEAFF	TGTGCCAGCAGCCCAAGTACCCTTTCTGAAGCTTTCTTT
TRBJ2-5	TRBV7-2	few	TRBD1	CASSPQPGQAETQYF	TGTGCCAGCAGCCCCCAACCAGGACAGGCGGAGACCCAGTACTTC
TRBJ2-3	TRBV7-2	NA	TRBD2	CASSSPLTSGVSTDTQYF	TGTGCCAGCAGCTCGCCCCTTACTAGCGGGGTTAGCACAGATACGCAGTATTTT
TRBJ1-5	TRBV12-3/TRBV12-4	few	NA	CASSLASDAPQHF	TGTGCCAGCAGTTTAGCCAGCGATGCGCCCCAGCATTTT
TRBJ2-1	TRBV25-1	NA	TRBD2	CASSVRGGRGPSYNEQFF	TGTGCCAGCAGTGTGCGGGGAGGGCGGGGACCTTCCTACAATGAGCAGTTCTTC
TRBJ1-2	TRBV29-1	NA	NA	CSVEDRAGTYGYTF	TGCAGCGTTGAAGATCGGGCAGGGACCTATGGCTACACCTTC
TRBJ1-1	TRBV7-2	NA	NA	CASSLQVMNTEAFF	TGTGCCAGCAGCTTACAGGTCATGAACACTGAAGCTTTCTTT
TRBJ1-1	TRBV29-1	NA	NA	CSVGTTYMNTEAFF	TGCAGCGTTGGGACAACCTATATGAACACTGAAGCTTTCTTT
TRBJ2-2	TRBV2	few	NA	CASSALGGNTGELFF	TGTGCCAGCAGTGCTCTGGGGGGGAACACCGGGGAGCTGTTTTTT
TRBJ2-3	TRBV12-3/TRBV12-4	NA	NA	CASSGPADTQYF	TGTGCCAGCAGCGGACCCGCAGATACGCAGTATTTT
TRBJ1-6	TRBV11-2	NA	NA	CASSLTGFGNSPLHF	TGTGCCAGCAGCTTAACAGGGTTCGGGAATTCACCCCTCCACTTT
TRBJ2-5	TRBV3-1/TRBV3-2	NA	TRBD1	CASSQVAGGPQETQYF	TGTGCCAGCAGCCAAGTCGCAGGGGGACCCCAAGAGACCCAGTACTTC
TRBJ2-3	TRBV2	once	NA	CASRDFYREDTQYF	TGTGCCAGCAGGGACTTTTACAGGGAGGATACGCAGTATTTT
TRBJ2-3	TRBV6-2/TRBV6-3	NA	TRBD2	CASSFHSGGARTQYF	TGTGCCAGCAGTTTCCATAGCGGGGGGGCACGTACGCAGTATTTT
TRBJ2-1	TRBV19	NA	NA	CASSRVFSSYNEQFF	TGTGCCAGCAGTAGGGTATTCAGCTCCTACAATGAGCAGTTCTTC
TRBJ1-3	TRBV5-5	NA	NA	CASSLAGVSGNTIYF	TGTGCCAGCAGCTTGGCCGGGGTCTCTGGAAACACCATATATTTT
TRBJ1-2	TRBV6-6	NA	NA	CASRGRQKNYGYTF	TGTGCCAGCAGGGGCAGACAGAAAAACTATGGCTACACCTTC
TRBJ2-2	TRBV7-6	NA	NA	CATSRTVEAGELFF	TGTGCCACTTCTAGGACAGTAGAAGCCGGGGAGCTGTTTTTT
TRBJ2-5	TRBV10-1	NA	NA	CASSESGIQMGETQYF	TGCGCCAGCAGTGAGTCAGGGATTCAAATGGGGGAGACCCAGTACTTC
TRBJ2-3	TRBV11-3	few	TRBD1	CASSSRGQDTQYF	TGTGCCAGCAGCTCCAGGGGGCAAGATACGCAGTATTTT
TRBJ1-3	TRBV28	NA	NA	CASREQGNGNTIYF	TGTGCCAGCAGGGAACAGGGAAATGGAAACACCATATATTTT
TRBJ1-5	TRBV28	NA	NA	CASSVMGEGVSFVQPQHF	TGTGCCAGCAGTGTGATGGGGGAGGGGGTCAGTTTTGTACAGCCCCAGCATTTT
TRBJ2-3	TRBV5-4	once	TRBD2	CASSLRLAETTDTQYF	TGTGCCAGCAGCCTGAGACTAGCAGAAACGACAGATACGCAGTATTTT
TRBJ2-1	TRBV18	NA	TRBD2	CASSPSAGGGSYNEQFF	TGTGCCAGCTCACCCTCAGCTGGCGGGGGCTCCTACAATGAGCAGTTCTTC
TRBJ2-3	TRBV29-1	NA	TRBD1	CSARGQGTSTDTQYF	TGCAGCGCCAGAGGACAGGGGACGAGCACAGATACGCAGTATTTT
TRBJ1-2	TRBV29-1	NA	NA	CSVDSTVYGYTF	TGCAGCGTTGATTCGACAGTCTATGGCTACACCTTC
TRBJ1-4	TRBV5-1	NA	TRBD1	CASSLLRQGGSEKLFF	TGCGCCAGCAGCTTACTAAGACAGGGGGGAAGTGAAAAACTGTTTTTT
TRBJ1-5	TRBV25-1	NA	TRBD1	CASSDGTGDNQPQHF	TGTGCCAGCAGTGACGGGACAGGAGATAATCAGCCCCAGCATTTT
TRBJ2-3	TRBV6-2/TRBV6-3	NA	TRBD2	CASSSRLAGGPKDTQYF	TGTGCCAGCAGTTCTCGACTAGCGGGGGGGCCCAAAGATACGCAGTATTTT
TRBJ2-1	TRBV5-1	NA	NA	CASSGGGFTNEQFF	TGCGCCAGCAGCGGGGGCGGGTTTACCAATGAGCAGTTCTTC
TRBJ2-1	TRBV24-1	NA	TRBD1	CATSDFHGTGLGGEQFF	TGTGCCACCAGTGATTTTCATGGGACAGGGCTCGGGGGTGAGCAGTTCTTC
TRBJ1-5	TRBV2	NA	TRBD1	CASSFSRQGQPQHF	TGTGCCAGCAGTTTCTCCAGACAGGGTCAGCCCCAGCATTTT
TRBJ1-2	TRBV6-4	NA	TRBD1	CASRGQGAGGYTF	TGTGCCAGCAGAGGACAGGGGGCAGGTGGCTACACCTTC